A selection of T cell receptor beta chains follows, all from one sample in a study of shared clonotypes between healthy human individuals. Some clones are missing from TCRdb's copy, which holds only in-frame ones; the method was immunoSEQ multiplex PCR. In the table there are about 2.1 million clones, just over 90% of which are singletons. Source material: naive CD8+ T cells from PBMCs. The receptors here all came from a man between 18 and 35 years old in good health. Some clones in this sample may be carry-over from other donors' samples. Both conserved end residues are part of each CDR3. A D gene is named only where the DNA matches it firmly. Size is stated for part of the rows, as once, few or many counts, or as a class when the clone is expanded.

clone_size,j_call,cdr3_length,v_call,d_call,cdr3_nt,cdr3_aa
once,TRBJ2-7,15,TRBV11-1,TRBD2,TGTGCCAGCAGCTTAGCGCCCAGCGGGATCTACGAGCAGTACTTC,CASSLAPSGIYEQYF
.,TRBJ2-3,19,TRBV9,TRBD2,TGTGCCAGCAGCGTAGACGGGGGACTAGCGGGAGGCCCTACAGATACGCAGTATTTT,CASSVDGGLAGGPTDTQYF
once,TRBJ1-2,14,TRBV6-5,.,TGTGCCAGCAGCGTTACAAACGGCGGCTATGGCTACACCTTC,CASSVTNGGYGYTF
.,TRBJ2-5,12,TRBV29-1,TRBD1,TGCAGCGTTTGGACAGGGCAAGAGACCCAGTACTTC,CSVWTGQETQYF
.,TRBJ2-2,17,TRBV5-1,TRBD2,TGCGCCAGCAGCTTGTGGCTAGCGGGAACCAACACCGGGGAGCTGTTTTTT,CASSLWLAGTNTGELFF
.,TRBJ1-1,13,TRBV10-3,.,TGTGCCATCCGCCCGAAGGAAGGGACTGAAGCTTTCTTT,CAIRPKEGTEAFF
.,TRBJ2-7,16,TRBV5-6,.,TGTGCCAGCAGCTTGGGTCCGTCGCGGTTAATAGACGAGCAGTACTTC,CASSLGPSRLIDEQYF
once,TRBJ1-2,16,TRBV19,.,TGTGCCAGTAGTATAGATGAAAGGCAGGGGCGCTATGGCTACACCTTC,CASSIDERQGRYGYTF
once,TRBJ2-7,15,TRBV5-1,TRBD1,TGCGCCAGCAGCGAGGGACAGGGGGCGCGGGGCGAGCAGTACTTC,CASSEGQGARGEQYF
.,TRBJ2-4,11,TRBV28,.,TGTGCCAGCAGTTTCTCAAACATTCAGTACTTC,CASSFSNIQYF
.,TRBJ2-3,12,TRBV7-2,.,TGTGCCAGCAGCCGGGGCGCGGGTGACCAGTATTTT,CASSRGAGDQYF
few,TRBJ1-2,15,TRBV15,TRBD1,TGTGCCACCAGCTCCCGGGACAGCCCTTACTATGGCTACACCTTC,CATSSRDSPYYGYTF
.,TRBJ2-3,17,TRBV5-1,TRBD2,TGCGCCAGCAGCTTAGGGGTAGCGGGTCCTAACACAGATACGCAGTATTTT,CASSLGVAGPNTDTQYF
.,TRBJ2-1,15,TRBV14,.,TGTGCCAGCAGCAGTAGCCAAGGATCCTACAATGAGCAGTTCTTC,CASSSSQGSYNEQFF
.,TRBJ2-2,16,TRBV4-3,.,TGCGCCAGCAGCCCCGGGAGTAGCTCGAACACCGGGGAGCTGTTTTTT,CASSPGSSSNTGELFF
.,TRBJ2-7,14,TRBV5-4,TRBD2,TGTGCCAGCAGCTTGGGACTAGCGGCCAACGAGCAGTACTTC,CASSLGLAANEQYF
.,TRBJ2-7,15,TRBV28,TRBD1,TGTGCCAGCAGCCAGGACAGGGTGGTCCCCTACGAGCAGTACTTC,CASSQDRVVPYEQYF
.,TRBJ2-5,15,TRBV29-1,TRBD2,TGCAGCGTTGAAGGTGGGGGACTAGCGGAAGAGACCCAGTACTTC,CSVEGGGLAEETQYF
.,TRBJ2-7,15,TRBV19,.,TGTGCCAGTAGCCCTGGGTCGCGGAGTTCCTACGAGCAGTACTTC,CASSPGSRSSYEQYF
.,TRBJ2-3,14,TRBV4-1,.,TGCGCCAGCAGCCAAGAAAGGGGAACAGATACGCAGTATTTT,CASSQERGTDTQYF
.,TRBJ2-1,19,TRBV14,TRBD2,TGTGCCAGCAGCCCCCTCCCAGGGACTAGTCCTTCCTCCTACAATGAGCAGTTCTTC,CASSPLPGTSPSSYNEQFF
.,TRBJ1-1,17,TRBV9,.,TGTGCCAGCAGCGTAGGGGCCGAAGGGATTCGGAAGACTGAAGCTTTCTTT,CASSVGAEGIRKTEAFF
.,TRBJ2-1,12,TRBV27,TRBD1,TGTGCCAGCAGTCCATACAGGGGGTTGGGAGTCTTC,CASSPYRGLGVF
.,TRBJ2-3,16,TRBV13,TRBD1,TGTGCCAGCAGCTTCCGTGAAGGGGGCGAAACAGATACGCAGTATTTT,CASSFREGGETDTQYF
.,TRBJ2-2,15,TRBV5-1,TRBD1,TGCGCCAGCAGCTTGGCGCAGGGGGCTGGCGGGGAGCTGTTTTTT,CASSLAQGAGGELFF
.,TRBJ2-7,15,TRBV5-6,TRBD2,TGTGCCAGCAGCTGGGGGACTAGCGGAAGCTACGAGCAGTACTTC,CASSWGTSGSYEQYF
.,TRBJ2-1,18,TRBV7-9,TRBD1,TGTGCCAGCAGCACCGCCCTGGGGACAGGGGGGACTAAGGGTGAGCAGTTCTTC,CASSTALGTGGTKGEQFF
.,TRBJ2-1,11,TRBV6-6,.,TGTGCCAGCACGAGGGATACTGAGCAGTTCTTC,CASTRDTEQFF
once,TRBJ1-2,14,TRBV6-5,.,TGTGCCAGCAGTTACTCCGACGGTCCCGATGGCTACACCTTC,CASSYSDGPDGYTF
.,TRBJ1-5,15,TRBV27,.,TGTGCCAGCAGTACCTCGGGCAGGGGAGGTCAGCCCCAGCATTTT,CASSTSGRGGQPQHF
.,TRBJ2-7,14,TRBV10-3,TRBD1,TGTGCCATCAGTGCAGGGGGCCAAACCTACGAGCAGTACTTC,CAISAGGQTYEQYF